This TCR beta chain emerged from a study of shared clonotypes between healthy human individuals. Study results and caveats: Naive subsets, compared against memory subsets, generally had larger estimated richness values.

TCRdb keeps only in-frame clones here, not all; method: immunoSEQ multiplex PCR. This sample has some 1,600,000 clones, with about 98% found just once. V lost 1 base, J lost 7 bases, and 11 bases lay in between. Germline V lookup: CDR1 SGHDT, CDR2 YYEEEE. The CDR3 loop spans 14 amino acids. Concerning this clone itself: Its antigen is unknown.

Material: naive CD4+ T cells sorted from blood. As to subset: CD45RA+ positively selected. The TCR comes from a man aged 25-45 years in good health. The V and J genes are TRBV5-6 and TRBJ1-4; D is unclear. CDR3 residues: CASSLQAGSEKLFF. CDR3 nucleotide sequence: TGTGCCAGCAGCTTGCAGGCAGGCAGTGAAAAACTGTTTTTT.